This is a list of T cell receptor beta chains from one sample in a study of regulatory T cells in long-lasting Graves disease. MiXCR, run by TCRdb on the multiplex PCR reads, gives a single entry per CDR3 protein. The data show some 500,000 distinct CDR3 sequences, approximately 13% seen once. The same data also went into a second study, on T cells in Graves' hyperthyroidism and ophthalmopathy.

The sample here was peripheral blood mononuclear cells (PBMCs), taken at new diagnosis, from a patient treated with antithyroid drugs. The receptors were sampled from a man younger than 45 with Graves disease. Each CDR3 is given with its conserved first and last residue. The order of the fields is D gene, clone size, V gene, J gene, CDR3 protein, CDR3 DNA. A D gene is named only where the DNA matches it firmly. Size tells how often a clone was seen (once, few, many) or the class of an expanded clone, and some rows leave it out.

>NA|many|TRBV20-1|TRBJ2-7
CSAERPGSYEQYF
TGCAGTGCCGAGCGGCCGGGATCGTATGAGCAGTACTTC
>TRBD1|NA|TRBV5-1|TRBJ2-2
CASKTQGDTGELSF
TGCGCCAGCAAGACCCAGGGGGACACCGGGGAGCTGTCTTTT
>NA|NA|TRBV20-1|TRBJ2-2
CSADGATGELFF
TGCAGTGCTGATGGGGCGACCGGGGAGCTGTTTTTT
>TRBD2|many|TRBV24-1|TRBJ2-1
CATSDSGHVAGGSYNEQFF
TGTGCCACCAGTGATTCCGGACATGTAGCGGGAGGTTCCTACAATGAGCAGTTCTTC
>NA|few|TRBV20-1|TRBJ2-1
CSALDPRTPYNEQFF
TGCAGTGCCCTCGACCCCCGGACTCCCTACAATGAGCAGTTCTTC
>NA|many|TRBV7-2|TRBJ2-5
CASSSTGLGETQYF
TGTGCCAGCAGCTCGACAGGATTGGGGGAGACCCAGTACTTC
>NA|few|TRBV18|TRBJ1-5
CASSPPEGGPQHF
TGTGCCAGCTCACCACCTGAGGGGGGGCCCCAGCATTTT
>TRBD2|many|TRBV28|TRBJ2-1
CASGGAGAYNEQFF
TGTGCCTCTGGAGGAGCGGGAGCCTACAATGAGCAGTTCTTC
>NA|many|TRBV12-3/TRBV12-4|TRBJ2-7
CASSPVTNSYEQYF
TGTGCCAGCAGTCCCGTGACTAACTCCTACGAGCAGTACTTC
>TRBD1|many|TRBV6-2/TRBV6-3|TRBJ2-1
CASSYGALQGANEQFF
TGTGCCAGCAGTTACGGAGCCCTTCAGGGGGCTAATGAGCAGTTCTTC
>NA|NA|TRBV9|TRBJ2-2
CASSVLAGELFF
TGTGCCAGCAGCGTACTTGCCGGGGAGCTGTTTTTT
>TRBD1|many|TRBV29-1|TRBJ2-3
CSDRTGRDTQYF
TGCAGCGACCGGACAGGGAGGGATACGCAGTATTTT
>NA|many|TRBV11-2|TRBJ2-7
CASSSSDKQYF
TGTGCCAGCAGCTCAAGTGATAAGCAGTACTTC
>NA|few|TRBV3-1|TRBJ2-3
CASSPLRSSTDTQYF
TGTGCCAGCAGCCCGCTAAGGTCTAGCACAGATACGCAGTATTTT
>NA|many|TRBV27|TRBJ2-2
CASSRDPSYTGELFF
TGTGCCAGCAGCCGGGACCCTTCCTACACCGGGGAGCTGTTTTTT
>NA|many|TRBV30|TRBJ1-2
CAITALNYGYTF
TGTGCCATTACAGCCCTAAACTATGGCTACACCTTC
>NA|many|TRBV5-1|TRBJ2-7
CASSGGASNYEQYF
TGCGCCAGCAGCGGGGGGGCCTCCAACTACGAGCAGTACTTC
>NA|many|TRBV5-1|TRBJ2-1
CASSQLIDEQFF
TGCGCCAGCAGCCAACTTATCGATGAGCAGTTCTTC
>NA|many|TRBV6-1|TRBJ2-1
CASRGTDKYNEQFF
TGTGCCAGCAGAGGGACTGATAAATACAATGAGCAGTTCTTC
>TRBD1|NA|TRBV7-9|TRBJ1-3
CASSPGQGDGNTIYF
TGTGCCAGCAGCCCGGGACAGGGGGACGGAAACACCATATATTTT
>NA|few|TRBV7-9|TRBJ2-7
CASSALRGMQSYEQYF
TGTGCCAGCAGCGCACTTAGGGGAATGCAATCCTACGAGCAGTACTTC
>TRBD1|many|TRBV20-1|TRBJ1-2
CSANPQGVGGYTF
TGCAGTGCTAACCCACAGGGGGTGGGAGGCTACACCTTC
>TRBD1|few|TRBV20-1|TRBJ1-6
CSASRKTGGSYNSPLHF
TGCAGTGCTAGTAGGAAGACAGGGGGCTCCTATAATTCACCCCTCCACTTT
>NA|NA|TRBV24-1|TRBJ2-7
CATSDPQGQYF
TGTGCCACCAGTGATCCCCAGGGTCAGTACTTC
>NA|many|TRBV2|TRBJ2-2
CASRGGQGGLALTGELFF
TGTGCCAGCAGGGGGGGACAGGGAGGACTAGCACTCACCGGGGAGCTGTTTTTT
>TRBD2|few|TRBV4-1|TRBJ2-1
CASSPLSLAGGLSIYNEQFF
TGCGCCAGCAGCCCGCTGAGTCTAGCGGGAGGGCTATCAATATACAATGAGCAGTTCTTC
>NA|few|TRBV3-1|TRBJ2-7
CASSQEDQRDASRDEQYF
TGTGCCAGCAGCCAAGAGGACCAAAGGGACGCCTCTCGCGACGAGCAGTACTTC
>NA|many|TRBV2|TRBJ2-7
CAGTRDSGLGEQYF
TGTGCCGGCACCCGGGATTCGGGGCTCGGGGAGCAGTACTTC
>NA|many|TRBV4-2|TRBJ2-7
CASSQAGGERQYF
TGTGCCAGCAGCCAAGCAGGAGGGGAACGGCAGTACTTC
>NA|NA|TRBV27|TRBJ1-1
CASSLREGTEAFF
TGTGCCAGCAGCTTAAGAGAGGGCACTGAAGCTTTCTTT
>NA|many|TRBV3-1|TRBJ2-1
CASSQNQIVFNEQFF
TGTGCCAGCAGCCAAAACCAGATTGTCTTCAATGAGCAGTTCTTC